The 32 T cell receptor beta chains below all came from one sample that was sequenced in a study of vaccination and CD4 T cells after COVID-19 (dated by TCRdb to between 2021 and 2024). Their antigens are not known. The treatment or condition label here, explained by the study, means: approximately nine-day PBMC culture with coronavirus spike peptide pools or control peptides (ViraFEST assay). CD4+ T cells from unexposed donors were collected before the COVID-19 pandemic (2011-2018). The library was built by means of PCR. Reads for this sample came from an Illumina iSeq 100. DNA from cultured CD4+ T cells was subjected to TCR sequencing with the Oncomine TCR Beta short-read assay at the Johns Hopkins FTIC core. TCRdb redid the processing of the public reads, applying fastp at Q25 and MiXCR, and retained in-frame beta chains. One record per CDR3 amino acid sequence lists the most common genes and DNA. This sample has about 2,700 distinct CDR3 sequences in its table, and 39% of those were observed once. The biggest ten clones account for around three fifths of the sample.

The sequenced sample was CD4+ T cells from blood, cultured in vitro. The source is a human donor in good health.

The chain has TRBV19 and TRBJ1-3; 8 bases are a match to TRBD1. The CDR3 spans 14 residues. Germline V gives CDR1 LNHDA, CDR2 SQIVND (reference sequence). Trimming cost V 6 bases and J 8 bases; bases outside gene matches: 9. CDR3 coding DNA: TGTGCCAGTAGCCGGATCGGGACAGGAGACACCATATATTTT. Protein: CASSRIGTGDTIYF.

This clonotype was seen only a few times. The rearrangement uses TRBV5-1 and TRBJ1-1, with a weak D call TRBD1 (5 bases). Germline CDR1 and CDR2: SGHRS and YFSETQ. Trimming left V 4 bases short and J 4 bases short, with 20 bases between. The CDR3 length is 16 residues. In DNA, the CDR3 is TGCGCCAGCAGCACTCAGGGCCCAACGGGGGGCACTGAAGCTTTCTTT. Translation: CASSTQGPTGGTEAFF.

The sample holds a few counts of this clonotype. This chain uses TRBV20-1 with TRBJ2-5; 10 positions match TRBD2. From germline, CDR1 is DFQATT and CDR2 SNEGSKA (reference sequence). V shed 1 base, J shed 3 bases, and the junction held 5 bases outside the gene matches. The CDR3 is 15 residues long. CDR3 nucleotide sequence: TGCAGTGCTAGAGTCCTAGCGGGGGCCAAAGAGACCCAGTACTTC. Translating it yields CSARVLAGAKETQYF.

This chain joins TRBV7-9 and TRBJ1-3; TRBD1 aligns across 7 bases. This CDR3 spans 16 amino acids. J gave up 0 bases and V 5 bases, and 7 bases lay outside the gene matches. The germline V gene encodes CDR1 SEHNR and CDR2 FQNEAQ (reference sequence). The DNA of the CDR3 is TGTGCCAGCAGCCCATCGGGACAGAGCTCTGGAAACACCATATATTTT. It is translated as CASSPSGQSSGNTIYF.

The chain has TRBV12-3 or TRBV12-4 and TRBJ1-2, with 12 positions matching TRBD1. V shed 6 bases and J 8 bases; nucleotides not matched to a gene: 4. This CDR3 region has 13 residues. CDR3: CASRGQGAYGYTF. The DNA of the CDR3 is TGTGCCAGCAGGGGACAGGGGGCGTACGGCTACACCTTC.

This clonotype was detected once. The CDR3 loop reads CASSPLALPYEQYF. Here the CDR3 DNA reads TGTGCCAGCAGCCCTCTGGCTTTGCCCTACGAGCAGTACTTC. V and J are TRBV7-9 and TRBJ2-7; no definite D call. Germline V gives CDR1 SEHNR, CDR2 FQNEAQ (reference sequence). V shed 5 bases and J shed 2 bases, with 13 bases lying between them. The CDR3 contains 14 residues.

This clonotype has more than one count but fewer than ten. This chain links TRBV20-1 with TRBJ1-5; 9 nucleotides line up with TRBD1. V lost 3 bases and J lost 2; bases outside the gene matches: 8. From germline, CDR1 is DFQATT and CDR2 SNEGSKA (reference sequence). This CDR3 has 16 amino acids. The CDR3 DNA reads TGCAGTGCTAGTCTTGGACAGGGGCCCGGCAATCAGCCCCAGCATTTT. Amino acid sequence: CSASLGQGPGNQPQHF.

The chain joins TRBV20-1 to TRBJ2-7; perhaps TRBD1 as D (6 bases). Germline lookup yields CDR1 DFQATT and CDR2 SNEGSKA (reference sequence). The CDR3 runs 13 residues. Deletions cut 2 bases from V and 4 bases from J, with 12 bases between. This CDR3 reads CSARSLQGYEQYF. The CDR3 bases are TGCAGTGCTAGATCGCTACAGGGATACGAGCAGTACTTC.

Worth noting for this clonotype: An end of the junction does not agree with germline; a read error may underlie this. CDR3 sequence: CAGSQVSNQPQHF. CDR3 bases: TGTGCCGGCTCCCAAGTTAGCAATCAGCCCCAGCATTTT. The rearrangement joins TRBV18 to TRBJ1-5; D uncertain. This CDR3 has 13 amino acids. The germline V gene encodes CDR1 KGHSH and CDR2 LQKENI.

This clonotype was recorded a few times. The J gene is TRBJ1-2, the V gene TRBV20-1; the D gene is possibly TRBD1 (6 bases). Trimming cost V 3 bases and J 2 bases, with 10 bases left between them. The CDR3 loop spans 13 amino acids. Germline V gives CDR1 DFQATT, CDR2 SNEGSKA (reference sequence). The CDR3 is CSASPGANYGYTF. The CDR3 coding sequence is TGCAGTGCTAGTCCGGGGGCAAACTATGGCTACACCTTC.

This chain connects TRBV7-9 to TRBJ1-1, with D possibly matching TRBD1 (5 bases). V was cut by 1 base and J by 5 bases, with 8 bases left in between. The CDR3 length is 13 residues. CDR1 and CDR2 (germline): SEHNR, FQNEAQ (reference sequence). CDR3 sequence (DNA): TGTGCCAGCAGCTTAGGGGGGGGAACTGAAGCTTTCTTT. Translation gives CASSLGGGTEAFF.

This clonotype was seen a handful of times. This chain links TRBV2 with TRBJ1-1, with 7 bases matching TRBD1. This CDR3 has 14 residues. Germline CDR1 and CDR2: SNHLY and FYNNEI. V was pared by 6 bases and J by 4 bases, with 8 bases of the junction left unmatched. In DNA form, the CDR3 reads TGTGCCAGCAGCACACAGGGGACCCTCACTGAAGCTTTCTTT. Its protein product is CASSTQGTLTEAFF.

This chain uses TRBV12-3 or TRBV12-4 with TRBJ1-4, with D perhaps TRBD1 (5 bases). V lost 10 bases and J 11 bases, leaving 26 bases between the germline ends. The CDR3 covers 15 residues. In DNA, the CDR3 is TGTGCCACCGCCCCCGTCTTGGACAATAGGTTGAAACTGTTTTTT. It translates to CATAPVLDNRLKLFF.

The chain combines TRBV20-1 with TRBJ2-5; unclear D gene. Germline V gene data show CDR1 as DFQATT and CDR2 as SNEGSKA (reference sequence). This CDR3 has 12 amino acids. V lost 3 bases to trimming and J lost 1 base, with 6 bases between them. CDR3 bases: TGCAGTGCTAGGTTCCGCCAAGAGACCCAGTACTTC. Encoded protein: CSARFRQETQYF.

This chain links TRBV24-1 with TRBJ2-1, with D perhaps being TRBD1 or TRBD2 (5 bases each). The V end was cut by 6 bases, the J end by 6 bases, with 17 bases between. The CDR3 spans 15 residues. Germline V CDR1 and CDR2: KGHDR, SFDVKD. The CDR3 region is CATSRGRLPGNEQFF. The CDR3 DNA sequence: TGTGCCACCAGTAGGGGACGGCTCCCGGGCAATGAGCAGTTCTTC.

This clonotype was observed a few times. The chain recombines TRBV12-3 or TRBV12-4 with TRBJ2-3; D is undetermined. The V gene lost 8 bases and the J gene lost 4 bases, with 7 bases spanning the gap. The CDR3 runs 11 residues. CDR3 amino acids: CASSRADTQYF. CDR3 DNA sequence: TGTGCCAGCTCCCGCGCAGATACGCAGTATTTT.

This clonotype was recorded a few times. V gene TRBV28 combines with J gene TRBJ1-5; 12 nucleotides agree with TRBD1. V gave up 6 bases and J gave up 4 bases; unmatched junction bases: 7. Germline values: CDR1 MDHEN, CDR2 SYDVKM. The CDR3 totals 16 residues. The DNA of the CDR3 is TGTGCCAGCAGCCTCCGGGACAGGGGGCTTAATCAGCCCCAGCATTTT. The encoded protein is CASSLRDRGLNQPQHF.

The CDR3 DNA sequence: TGTGCCAGCAAGTTGACCCTTATGAACACTGAAGCTTTCTTT. Encoded protein: CASKLTLMNTEAFF. The chain couples TRBV2 to TRBJ1-1; D is undetermined. Trimming stripped 7 bases from V and 0 bases from J, with 12 bases between. CDR3 length: 14 amino acids. Germline assignment: CDR1 SNHLY and CDR2 FYNNEI.

This sequence joins TRBV20-1 and TRBJ2-7, with TRBD2 identical over 10 bases. The germline gives CDR1 DFQATT, CDR2 SNEGSKA (reference sequence). The junction had 9 bases not matched to a gene; V was cut back by 5 bases and J by 2 bases. The CDR3 covers 15 residues. CDR3 bases: TGCAGTGCTCAACACGGGACTAGCGCGACCTACGAGCAGTACTTC. Its translation is CSAQHGTSATYEQYF.

This clonotype is classed as hyperexpanded. V usage is TRBV27 and J usage is TRBJ2-2; weak D call: TRBD1 (6 bases). Trimming left V 7 bases short and J 5 bases short, with 14 bases between. This CDR3 region has 14 residues. Germline V gene lookup returns CDR1 MNHEY and CDR2 SMNVEV (reference sequence). The CDR3 sequence is CASNPFRGTGELFF. CDR3 nucleotide sequence: TGTGCCAGCAACCCCTTCAGGGGTACCGGGGAGCTGTTTTTT.

This clonotype was observed a handful of times. V usage is TRBV4-1 and J usage is TRBJ2-5; 11 bases agree with TRBD2. This CDR3 has 18 residues. Germline lookup yields CDR1 MGHRA and CDR2 YSYEKL. Germline trimming cut 0 bases from V and 6 bases from J; bases unmatched to any gene: 12. In DNA form, the CDR3 reads TGCGCCAGCAGCCAAGAACTAGCGGGGGCCATCGCGGAAAAGACCCAGTACTTC. Protein: CASSQELAGAIAEKTQYF.

This clonotype turned up a few times. The rearrangement links TRBV12-3 or TRBV12-4 to TRBJ1-2; 8 positions agree with TRBD1. J lost 6 bases, V lost 3 bases, and 6 bases had no gene match. CDR3 length equals 14 residues. This CDR3 is CASSFEGTGHGYTF. The CDR3, as DNA: TGTGCCAGCAGTTTTGAAGGGACAGGACATGGCTACACCTTC.

The chain employs TRBV7-3 and TRBJ2-3; D is undetermined. Per germline, CDR1 SGHTA and CDR2 FQGTGA. This CDR3 has 14 amino acids. Deletions cut 2 bases from V and 3 bases from J, with 9 bases between. CDR3 loop: CASSLVRDTDTQYF. DNA of the CDR3: TGTGCCAGCAGCTTAGTCAGAGATACAGATACGCAGTATTTT.

The chain has TRBV20-1 and TRBJ1-5; D ambiguous. V dropped 0 bases and J dropped 2 bases, with 8 bases sitting between them. Germline CDR1 DFQATT, CDR2 SNEGSKA (reference sequence). This CDR3 spans 14 amino acids. CDR3 in DNA: TGCAGTGCTAGAGATTCGGCTGGCAATCAGCCCCAGCATTTT. Its translation: CSARDSAGNQPQHF.

This clonotype was seen more than once but under ten times. This chain uses TRBV6-2 or TRBV6-3 with TRBJ1-2; no definite D call. The CDR3 is 13 residues long. The V end lost 11 bases, the J end lost 0 bases, and 13 bases lay between the germline ends. The germline CDR1 and CDR2 sequences are MNHEY and SVGEGT. CDR3 protein: CAGYSTANYGYTF. The CDR3 coding sequence is TGTGCCGGATACAGTACAGCTAACTATGGCTACACCTTC.

The chain uses TRBV7-6 and TRBJ2-1, with TRBD2 matching over 9 bases. Per germline, CDR1 SGHVS and CDR2 FNYEAQ. J lost 3 bases, V lost 1 base, and 4 bases had no gene match. The CDR3 length is 16 residues. The CDR3 DNA is TGTGCCAGCAGCTTAGGGCCTAGCGGGGACTACAATGAGCAGTTCTTC. Encoded protein: CASSLGPSGDYNEQFF.

There are a few counts of this clonotype. This chain links TRBV6-5 with TRBJ1-2; 8 nucleotides agree with TRBD1. The CDR3 has 15 residues. Germline CDR1 MNHEY, CDR2 SVGAGI. With V trimmed by 0 bases and J by 5 bases, 5 bases remained unmatched. The CDR3 coding sequence is TGTGCCAGCAGTTACTCAGGACAGGGCGGATATGGCTACACCTTC. Translated: CASSYSGQGGYGYTF.

With respect to this clonotype: The final CDR3 position lacks the conserved phenylalanine or tryptophan, pointing to a likely read error. The genes are TRBV6-1 and TRBJ1-5; no clear D. The CDR3 extends over 15 amino acids. Germline V gene data show CDR1 as MNHNS and CDR2 as SASEGT. Trimming took 2 bases from V and 4 from J, leaving 12 bases between them. CDR3 amino acids: CASSETYTVNQPQHL. The CDR3 coding sequence is TGTGCCAGCAGTGAAACCTATACAGTTAATCAGCCCCAGCATCTT.

V gene TRBV6-1 combines with J gene TRBJ1-3; tentative D call: TRBD1 (5 bases). V gave up 4 bases and J gave up 3 bases, with 10 bases separating them. The germline V gene encodes CDR1 MNHNS and CDR2 SASEGT. The CDR3 extends over 14 amino acids. In nucleotides, the CDR3 is TGTGCCAGCAGTGCGCCGGGACTTGGAAACACCATATATTTT. Translated, it gives CASSAPGLGNTIYF.

V usage is TRBV5-1 and J usage is TRBJ2-2, with D tentatively TRBD1 (5 bases). In germline, CDR1 is SGHRS, CDR2 YFSETQ. This CDR3 is 15 amino acids long. Trimming cost V 4 bases and J 1 base, with 11 bases left between them. DNA for the CDR3: TGCGCCAGCAGCCCAGACAGCATGAACACCGGGGAGCTGTTTTTT. Its protein product is CASSPDSMNTGELFF.

This sequence joins TRBV6-2 or TRBV6-3 and TRBJ2-1; no reliable D call. In germline, CDR1 is MNHEY, CDR2 SVGEGT. The CDR3 runs 10 residues. The V end was cut by 8 bases, the J end by 7 bases, with 6 bases between. This CDR3 is CASGSNEQFF. The CDR3 DNA is TGTGCCAGCGGTTCTAATGAGCAGTTCTTC.

The rearrangement links TRBV9 to TRBJ2-5, with D possibly TRBD1 on 6 matching bases. V lost 4 bases, J lost 2 bases, and 12 bases lay in between. In germline, CDR1 is SGDLS, CDR2 YYNGEE. The CDR3 covers 14 residues. The CDR3 bases are TGTGCCAGCAGCAACCGGGACAATCAAGAGACCCAGTACTTC. Translated: CASSNRDNQETQYF. The whole variable domain, remainder taken from reference TRBV9 and TRBJ2-5, is DSGVTQTPKHLITATGQRVTLRCSPRSGDLSVYWYQQSLDQGLQFLIQYYNGEERAKGNILERFSAQQFPDLHSELNLSSLELGDSALYFCASSNRDNQETQYFGPGTRLLVL.